A selection of T cell receptor beta chains follows, all from one sample in a study of T-cell reconstitution after alpha-beta-depleted transplantation in children. TCRdb re-derived calls from the PCR reads in MiXCR, one entry per CDR3 protein. The table lists just over 950,000 distinct CDR3 sequences, roughly 29% of them singletons. Source: PBMCs, mostly from graft donor cells, taken 360 days after TCRalphabeta/CD19-depleted stem cell transplant. Source of these receptors: a boy younger than two who had a stem cell transplant for SCID, so the T cells may come from the graft donor. CDR3s include the opening cysteine and the closing phenylalanine or tryptophan. The size field is filled for only some rows; it gives once, few, many or a size class.

.	TRBV20-1	TRBJ2-2	CSARDPAPRGELFF
few	TRBV24-1	TRBJ2-2	CATKAYTGELFF
.	TRBV20-1	TRBJ1-2	CSAGGVESNYGYTF
.	TRBV20-1	TRBJ2-7	CSASPAPRGYEQYF
.	TRBV6-5	TRBJ1-3	CASSYDGNSGNTIYF
few	TRBV5-1	TRBJ2-7	CASSHGLAGAEQYF
.	TRBV5-5	TRBJ1-5	CASSLSGRDRGQPQHF
few	TRBV5-1	TRBJ2-7	CASSLDGGVEEQYF
.	TRBV18	TRBJ2-1	CASSPAPSGVGNEQFF
.	TRBV20-1	TRBJ1-5	CSGAGTGGNQPQHF
.	TRBV29-1	TRBJ1-1	CSVGQANTEAFF
many	TRBV12-3/TRBV12-4	TRBJ2-2	CASSDTGGTGELFF
few	TRBV6-5	TRBJ1-2	CASSYRGAPANYGYTF
many	TRBV5-1	TRBJ1-2	CASSLGQSYGYTF
.	TRBV29-1	TRBJ2-7	CSVEEDRGVGEQYF
few	TRBV20-1	TRBJ2-1	CSARAGTVGNYNEQFF
few	TRBV11-1	TRBJ2-5	CASSFPPPGAEDPRAWETRYF
.	TRBV7-9	TRBJ1-1	CASSSRAVTANTEAFF
few	TRBV9	TRBJ2-3	CASSANSGLRTDTQYF
few	TRBV4-1	TRBJ2-5	CASSQLAGQETQYF
few	TRBV12-3/TRBV12-4	TRBJ2-7	CASSRWTGVDEQYF
.	TRBV7-2	TRBJ2-5	CASSKGTSLGETQYF
.	TRBV25-1	TRBJ2-7	CASSDSDRYLSYEQYF
.	TRBV12-3/TRBV12-4	TRBJ2-4	CASRKGQPKNIQYF
.	TRBV2	TRBJ2-1	CASSDRSDNEQFF
.	TRBV20-1	TRBJ2-5	CSAKRRQETQYF
.	TRBV4-3	TRBJ2-3	CASSQEDSLTDTQYF
.	TRBV29-1	TRBJ2-2	CSVAWRGGDTGELFF
.	TRBV24-1	TRBJ2-5	CATSDHRTGGAETQYF
few	TRBV28	TRBJ2-5	CASSPPGAGETQYF
few	TRBV14	TRBJ2-3	CASSQDLTETDTQYF
few	TRBV7-9	TRBJ2-2	CASSPTVVGGELFF
.	TRBV27	TRBJ2-5	CASSAGTGPTQYF
.	TRBV7-9	TRBJ2-1	CASSSGRDRDEQFF
.	TRBV20-1	TRBJ2-1	CSAREPGTNEQFF
few	TRBV24-1	TRBJ2-5	CATSDPSSAQETQYF
.	TRBV29-1	TRBJ2-1	CSVTTGEGHNEQFF
.	TRBV24-1	TRBJ2-7	CATSDLRWAWGGGYEQYF
many	TRBV12-3/TRBV12-4	TRBJ2-2	CASSSSLGGSGTGELFF
.	TRBV15	TRBJ1-2	CATSRSTGGNYGYTF
once	TRBV12-3/TRBV12-4	TRBJ1-4	CASTPSGGWAAKLFF